The entry that follows covers one T cell receptor beta chain sequence. Its antigen remains unidentified. TCRdb re-called the RACE reads with MiXCR, one entry per CDR3 protein. The table has 180,000 or so distinct CDR3 sequences, about 25% seen once. The data derive from a study of human T cells and chemical hapten exposure. Study summary: Alopecia areata, totalis or universalis affected patients, mainly female.

CDR1 is MNHEY, CDR2 SVGEGT, per germline. The CDR3 spans 15 residues. Trimming at V came to 7 bases and at J to 2 bases, leaving 6 bases not matched to a gene. As for time point: patch test 3, about 24 weeks after DPC sensitization. Documented treatment: therapeutic diphenylcyclopropenone sensitization with weekly scalp DPC. The study, taken as a whole, reports: TCRs exceeding 1 in 1000 frequency stayed unchanged with DPC sensitization. Compared with pre-sensitization or healthy control sets, expanded TCRs clustered more.

The chain links TRBV6-2 or TRBV6-3 to TRBJ2-7; 12 nucleotides agree with TRBD2. The receptor was derived from a woman between 40 and 55 years old with alopecia areata. Some clones in this sample may be carry-over from other donors' samples. The starting material was whole blood, obtained in connection with sensitization to the hapten diphenylcyclopropenone (DPC). The DNA for the CDR3 is TGTGCCAGCATTCCTAGCGGGAGGGCCGCCTACGAGCAGTACTTC. Protein sequence: CASIPSGRAAYEQYF.